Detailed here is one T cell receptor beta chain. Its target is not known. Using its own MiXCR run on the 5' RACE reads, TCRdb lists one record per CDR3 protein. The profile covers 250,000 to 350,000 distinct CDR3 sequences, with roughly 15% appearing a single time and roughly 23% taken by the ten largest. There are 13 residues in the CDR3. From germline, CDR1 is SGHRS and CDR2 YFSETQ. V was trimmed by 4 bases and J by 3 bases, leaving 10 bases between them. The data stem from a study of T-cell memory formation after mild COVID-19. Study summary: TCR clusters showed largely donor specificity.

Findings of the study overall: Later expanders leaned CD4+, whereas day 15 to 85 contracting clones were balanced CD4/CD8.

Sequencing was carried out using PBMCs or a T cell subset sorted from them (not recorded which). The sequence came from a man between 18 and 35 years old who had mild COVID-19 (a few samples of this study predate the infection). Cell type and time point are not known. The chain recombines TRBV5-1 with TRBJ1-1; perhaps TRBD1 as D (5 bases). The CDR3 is CASSRKQDTEAFF. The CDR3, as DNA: TGCGCCAGCAGCAGAAAACAGGACACTGAAGCTTTCTTT.